Described below is a single T cell receptor beta chain sequence and its context. Its specificity is not known. CDR3 length: 15 amino acids. Germline assignment: CDR1 WNHNN and CDR2 SYGVQD (reference sequence). After removal of 0 bases from V and 9 bases from J, the junction contained 8 bases not matched to a gene. This sample was taken from a study of early T cells in non-severe SARS-CoV-2 infection. Separate cDNA molecules each had unique molecular identifiers attached to them. Each CDR3 protein gets one entry after TCRdb re-called the 5' RACE reads with MiXCR. Of tens of thousands of distinct CDR3 sequences listed, around 12% are singletons. Study-wide findings and caveats: Database matching using VDJdb favored anti-spike CD8 responses, with private and CD4 specificities left missing.

The chain combines TRBV10-1 with TRBJ2-4; 7 bases line up with TRBD1. This clonotype originated in an adult who was a healthcare worker with PCR-confirmed SARS-CoV-2 infection or an uninfected control (not recorded which). Sequencing was done on a sample of whole blood. CDR3 region: CASSESRQGAGIQYF. DNA of the CDR3: TGCGCCAGCAGTGAGTCGAGACAGGGAGCTGGCATTCAGTACTTC.